This TCR beta chain was observed in a study of blood T cell repertoires in COVID-19 (dated by TCRdb to 2019 to 2021). For context, the study as a whole: The collaborator samples originated in the United States, Italy and Spain and spanned the acute and convalescent phases of COVID-19. The prospective study material was composed of cDNA or gDNA derived from T cells, B-cell-depleted T cells, or PBMCs. Subjects who had been exposed to COVID-19, were actively infected with it, or had recovered from it provided the deeply sampled blood TCRbeta repertoires that made up the dataset. A freely available public database, intended as a resource for researchers studying the immune response to SARS-CoV-2, is where the repertoires were released. The samples were drawn from the first 160 participants of the ongoing ImmuneRACE study and from 950 to 1,500 subjects provided by 6 global collaborators. Nearly every sample came with metadata listing a de-identified subject ID, COVID-19 status, age in years and sex. Where available, HLA class I and class II types were taken from metadata supplied by the sample provider and were not determined by assay-based typing. Results and caveats for the whole study, not just this receptor: Clinical and demographic metadata were provided uncurated, with the amount varying by source and participant.

TCRbeta CDR3 regions were amplified from genomic DNA using the immunoSEQ Assay, a bias-controlled multiplex PCR. The paper's data handling went like this. The number of nucleated cells in each sample was estimated from the amplification of reference gene primers within the assay. To quantify the absolute abundance of each unique TCRbeta CDR3 rearrangement, sequence reads were collapsed and filtered. Productive Simpson clonality was computed per sample as the square root of Simpson's diversity index over productive rearrangements. Here the immuneACCESS table is served through TCRdb, limited to in-frame sequences with V and J called. Missing clones are a known gap in these copies; in checked studies unresolved V genes cover under half, and the rest lacks a known reason. V, J and clone size are taken as reported in that table, and D and trimming were inferred from the DNA itself. The sample table lists fewer than 350,000 clones, less than 85% of them with a count of one. The top ten constitute about 2.5% of the sample.

About this clone itself: This receptor's antigen is unknown. The limits of the CDR3 on the DNA are not certain, so only TCRdb's listed CDR3 is given.

Participants in the prospective study were enrolled through a virtual design, were aged roughly 18 to 100 years, and lived in under 25 United States geographic areas. Cohort assignment in the prospective study relied on participant-reported clinical history from a screening survey and a study questionnaire. Recovered participants in ImmuneRACE Cohort 3 were defined by two consecutive negative NP/OP PCR tests, clearance by a healthcare professional, or resolution of symptoms. In the prospective study, whole blood, serum and a nasopharyngeal or oropharyngeal swab were collected from each participant by mobile phlebotomists. Prospective study participants could optionally give additional blood draws and questionnaires over an approximately 2-month period. Before DNA extraction, blood samples from the prospective study were shipped at room temperature or frozen. Measured from the cysteine to the phenylalanine, the CDR3 is 23 residues long. CDR1 and CDR2, per the germline V gene (reference sequence), are LNHNV and YYDKDF.

The source of this sequence is a woman in her forties or fifties who had recovered from COVID-19. What was sequenced was PBMCs or T cells enriched from blood (not recorded which). The chain was built from TRBV15 and TRBJ2-7; the table's D call TRBD2 went unverified against the DNA. The CDR3 here reads CATSREGGSYEQYFGEGSYEQYF.